This passage covers 24 T cell receptor beta chains from one sample sequenced in a study of Graves' ophthalmopathy and Graves' hyperthyroidism. TCR beta CDR3 regions were amplified from RNA transcripts. A first-round RT-PCR used HTBI primers, followed by a second-round multiplex PCR. From the multiplex PCR reads, TCRdb called clonotypes with MiXCR, one entry per CDR3 protein. The sample has 400,000 to 500,000 distinct CDR3 sequences; roughly 21% are singletons. The sequenced material came from peripheral blood. The origin of the receptors is a woman between 18 and 30 years old with stable Graves' hyperthyroidism.

This clonotype was counted a few times. The chain has TRBV18 and TRBJ1-1, with D unclear. The CDR3 consists of 15 residues. Germline assignment: CDR1 KGHSH and CDR2 LQKENI. Trimming shortened V by 1 base and J by 4 bases, and 13 bases separated the two germline ends. The CDR3 sequence is CASSPQPGVSTEAFF. The CDR3 DNA reads as TGTGCCAGCTCACCACAGCCAGGCGTCAGCACTGAAGCTTTCTTT.

In its sample, this clonotype was seen many times. The chain is built from TRBV20-1 and TRBJ2-7; 7 bases line up with TRBD2. CDR1 is DFQATT and CDR2 is SNEGSKA in the germline V gene (reference sequence). The V segment lost 3 bases and the J segment 0 bases; nucleotides outside the gene matches: 5. The CDR3 runs to 14 residues. CDR3 sequence: CSASIGGSSYEQYF. As DNA, the CDR3 is TGCAGTGCTAGCATTGGCGGGAGCTCCTACGAGCAGTACTTC.

This clonotype was observed many times. The V call is TRBV11-2, the J call TRBJ1-5; D is possibly TRBD1 (5 bases). The CDR3 has 14 amino acids. CDR1 is SGHAT, CDR2 FQNNGV, per germline. V lost 5 bases and J lost 10, with 18 bases in between. The CDR3 sequence is CASSPVGTGDPQHF. CDR3 DNA: TGTGCCAGCAGCCCAGTAGGGACGGGGGACCCCCAGCATTTT.

The table lists this clonotype with a count of one. The CDR3 loop is CASWSGVEQYF. The CDR3 region has the DNA TGTGCCAGCTGGAGTGGGGTAGAGCAGTACTTC. The rearrangement uses TRBV6-1 and TRBJ2-7, with D unresolved. This CDR3 has 11 residues. Germline V lookup: CDR1 MNHNS, CDR2 SASEGT. V dropped 8 bases and J dropped 7 bases, with 12 bases sitting between them.

This clonotype has at least ten counts. The chain joins TRBV12-3 or TRBV12-4 to TRBJ2-5; weak D call: TRBD2 (6 bases). Deletions cut 6 bases from V and 1 base from J, with 12 bases between. The CDR3 spans 14 residues. CDR3 region: CASSSPGLQETQYF. In nucleotides, the CDR3 is TGTGCCAGCAGCTCTCCGGGACTCCAAGAGACCCAGTACTTC.

This clonotype was seen repeatedly, ten times or more. J is TRBJ2-7 and V is TRBV6-1; TRBD2 might be the D (5 bases). V was clipped by 2 bases and J by 5 bases, with 19 bases between them. Germline loops: CDR1 MNHNS, CDR2 SASEGT. The CDR3 loop spans 16 amino acids. The CDR3 spells CASSELRWETLHEQYF. The CDR3 DNA sequence: TGTGCCAGCAGTGAACTACGGTGGGAGACGTTACACGAGCAGTACTTC.

This clonotype has a count of ten or more. The chain is built from TRBV6-2 or TRBV6-3 and TRBJ2-4, with TRBD1 as a possible D gene (5 bases). Germline V lookup: CDR1 MNHEY, CDR2 SVGEGT. This CDR3 is built from 15 residues. V was cut by 4 bases and J by 1 base, with 11 bases left in between. In nucleotides, the CDR3 is TGTGCCAGCAGTTCCTCGACAGTGGCCAAAAACATTCAGTACTTC. It is translated as CASSSSTVAKNIQYF.

This clonotype came up many times. The rearrangement uses TRBV29-1 and TRBJ1-1, with 7 bases matching TRBD1. Germline V gene lookup returns CDR1 SQVTM and CDR2 ANQGSEA. V lost 6 bases and J lost 3; bases outside the gene matches: 13. The CDR3 sequence is 15 residues long. The CDR3 nucleotides read TGCAGCGTAGACCTTCGGAAACAGGGGTACACTGAAGCTTTCTTT. Translation gives CSVDLRKQGYTEAFF.

DNA for the CDR3: TGTGCCAGCAATAGACTAGGCCAAGAGACCCAGTACTTC. Translating it yields CASNRLGQETQYF. The gene calls are TRBV6-1 and TRBJ2-5, with a possible D match to TRBD2 (6 bases). Per germline, CDR1 MNHNS and CDR2 SASEGT. V was cut by 7 bases and J by 1 base, with 10 bases left in between. This CDR3 comprises 13 residues.

This clonotype was picked up many times. V is TRBV6-1 and J is TRBJ2-3; D is unresolved. The V gene lost 4 bases and the J gene lost 3 bases, with 8 bases spanning the gap. CDR1 and CDR2 from the germline V gene are MNHNS and SASEGT. The CDR3 totals 13 residues. As DNA, the CDR3 is TGTGCCAGCAGTGGGGGTGAGACAGATACGCAGTATTTT. Residues: CASSGGETDTQYF.

This clonotype was observed at least ten times. A much more abundant neighbour one base away suggests this may be a read error. The chain employs TRBV6-4 and TRBJ1-1; the D is unclear. The CDR3 has 13 residues. V was shortened by 4 bases and J by 0 bases, with 6 bases between the two germline ends. Germline lookup yields CDR1 MRHNA and CDR2 SNTAGT. CDR3 nucleotides: TGTGCCAGCAGTGTTTCTATGAACACTGAAGCTTTCTTT. The encoded protein is CASSVSMNTEAFF.

This clonotype was detected many times. The gene calls are TRBV10-2 and TRBJ2-7; 9 nucleotides align to TRBD1. The CDR3 runs 16 residues. The junction had 15 bases not matched to a gene; V was cut back by 6 bases and J by 6 bases. In germline, CDR1 is WSHSY, CDR2 SAAADI. The CDR3 here is CASRYKRGTGRFEQYF. Written as DNA, the CDR3 is TGCGCCAGCAGGTATAAACGCGGGACAGGGAGATTCGAGCAGTACTTC.

Ten or more counts support this clonotype. This sequence joins TRBV20-1 and TRBJ2-5; 11 bases are shared with TRBD2. Germline V gives CDR1 DFQATT, CDR2 SNEGSKA (reference sequence). V lost 5 bases to trimming and J lost 4 bases; unmatched junction nucleotides: 12. This CDR3 is 16 amino acids long. CDR3 in amino acids: CSAASYKGLAVETQYF. DNA of the CDR3: TGCAGTGCTGCCTCATATAAGGGACTAGCGGTAGAGACCCAGTACTTC.

This clonotype appeared many times. The rearrangement uses TRBV15 and TRBJ1-6; the D is unclear. Trimming pared 1 base from V and 7 bases from J, leaving 2 bases between. The germline V gene encodes CDR1 LNHNV and CDR2 YYDKDF (reference sequence). The CDR3 extends over 12 amino acids. This chain's CDR3 is CATSRVNSPLHF. Written as DNA, the CDR3 is TGTGCCACCAGCAGAGTCAATTCACCCCTCCACTTT.

This clonotype was seen at least ten times. The V and J genes are TRBV10-3 and TRBJ2-7, with D tentatively TRBD1 (5 bases). Germline CDR1 is ENHRY and CDR2 is SYGVKD. V shed 6 bases and J shed 0 bases, with 9 bases lying between them. The CDR3 is made up of 13 amino acids. CDR3 region: CAISDSSSYEQYF. In nucleotides, the CDR3 is TGTGCCATCAGCGACAGCAGCTCCTACGAGCAGTACTTC.

This clonotype came up many times. The chain couples TRBV11-2 to TRBJ2-2; a possible D gene is TRBD1 (6 bases). Trimming cost V 5 bases and J 0 bases, with 13 bases left between them. Per germline, CDR1 SGHAT and CDR2 FQNNGV. The CDR3 loop spans 16 amino acids. CDR3 residues: CASSLNRVTNTGELFF. The CDR3 DNA sequence: TGTGCCAGCAGCCTCAACAGGGTAACGAACACCGGGGAGCTGTTTTTT.

This clonotype was picked up many times. The chain is built from TRBV12-3 or TRBV12-4 and TRBJ2-6, with D possibly matching TRBD2 (5 bases). The CDR3 covers 21 residues. V lost 3 bases, J lost 2 bases, and 26 bases lay in between. The CDR3 DNA follows: TGTGCCAGCAGTTTGAGTATTCGGGAAGGGCAGTGGGTCCCTGGGGCCAACGTCCTGACTTTC. Its protein product is CASSLSIREGQWVPGANVLTF.

This clonotype was recorded many times. The chain joins TRBV6-2 or TRBV6-3 to TRBJ2-5, with a weak D call TRBD1 (5 bases). The CDR3 totals 15 residues. V was pared by 6 bases and J by 1 base, with 15 bases between. CDR1 and CDR2 from the germline V gene are MNHEY and SVGEGT. The CDR3 DNA reads as TGTGCCAGCAGACCCGGACACAAGATCCAAGAGACCCAGTACTTC. Translating gives CASRPGHKIQETQYF.

This sequence joins TRBV20-1 and TRBJ2-3; unclear D gene. The CDR3 length is 13 residues. The V and J ends lost 6 bases and 6 bases respectively, with 16 bases between them. Germline lookup yields CDR1 DFQATT and CDR2 SNEGSKA (reference sequence). CDR3 amino acids: CSAQSYAKDTQYF. The DNA for the CDR3 is TGCAGTGCCCAGTCATACGCTAAGGATACGCAGTATTTT.

This clonotype was recorded at least ten times. The chain employs TRBV6-1 and TRBJ1-2; D might be TRBD1 (5 bases). The V gene's germline CDR1 is MNHNS and CDR2 SASEGT. This CDR3 has 13 residues. V gave up 7 bases and J gave up 5 bases, with 14 bases separating them. The chain's CDR3 is CASTYRGAYGYTF. CDR3 nucleotide sequence: TGTGCCAGCACCTACCGTGGGGCTTATGGCTACACCTTC.

This clonotype was counted at least ten times. The J gene is TRBJ1-2, the V gene TRBV3-1, with a weak D call TRBD1 (6 bases). Per germline, CDR1 LGHDT and CDR2 YNNKEL (reference sequence). The CDR3 spans 14 residues. V gave up 0 bases and J gave up 8 bases, with 13 bases separating them. In DNA, the CDR3 is TGTGCCAGCAGCCAAGAATGGGGGCAATGGGGCTACACCTTC. Its protein product is CASSQEWGQWGYTF. The variable domain in full, completed from reference TRBV3-1 and TRBJ1-2, reads DTAVSQTPKYLVTQMGNDKSIKCEQNLGHDTMYWYKQDSKKFLKIMFSYNNKELIINETVPNRFSPKSPDKAHLNLHINSLELGDSAVYFCASSQEWGQWGYTFGSGTRLTVV.

The chain has TRBV28 and TRBJ2-2; TRBD1 agrees at 8 bases. Germline V gene sequence: CDR1 MDHEN, CDR2 SYDVKM. Trimming at V came to 6 bases and at J to 3 bases, leaving 6 bases not matched to a gene. This CDR3 has 15 residues. The CDR3 loop is CASRPNRGDTGELFF. CDR3 nucleotide sequence: TGTGCCAGCAGACCGAACAGGGGGGACACCGGGGAGCTGTTTTTT.

This clonotype showed up many times. This chain joins TRBV18 and TRBJ1-1, with D unresolved. Trimming took 1 base from V and 5 from J, leaving 11 bases between them. This CDR3 region has 14 residues. CDR1 KGHSH and CDR2 LQKENI come from the germline V gene. The CDR3 DNA reads TGTGCCAGCTCACCACGCATGGGAGGGACTGAAGCTTTCTTT. Its translation: CASSPRMGGTEAFF.

This clonotype was recorded many times. The rearrangement links TRBV20-1 to TRBJ2-7, with TRBD2 identical over 12 bases. The CDR3 has 15 amino acids. The J segment lost 5 bases and the V segment lost 1 base, leaving 6 bases of the junction unmatched. Germline V gives CDR1 DFQATT, CDR2 SNEGSKA (reference sequence). The CDR3 reads CSARGGLAGLDEQYF. The CDR3 nucleotides are TGCAGTGCTAGAGGTGGACTAGCGGGACTCGACGAGCAGTACTTC.